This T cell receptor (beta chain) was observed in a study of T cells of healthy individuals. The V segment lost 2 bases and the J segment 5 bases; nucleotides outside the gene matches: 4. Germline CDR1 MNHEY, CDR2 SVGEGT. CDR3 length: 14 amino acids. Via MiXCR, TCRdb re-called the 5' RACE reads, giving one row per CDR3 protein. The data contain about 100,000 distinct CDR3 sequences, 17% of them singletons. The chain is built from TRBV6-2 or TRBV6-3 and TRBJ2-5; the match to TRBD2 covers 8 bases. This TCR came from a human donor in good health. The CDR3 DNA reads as TGTGCCAGCAGTTACCCCGGCGGGGGGGAGACCCAGTACTTC. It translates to CASSYPGGGETQYF.